This T cell receptor (beta chain) comes out of a study of blood T cell repertoires in COVID-19 (dated by TCRdb to about 2020). General notes on the study: Samples from collaborators originated in the United States, Italy and Spain and spanned both the acute and convalescent phases of COVID-19. The material from the prospective study consisted of cDNA or gDNA derived from T cells, B-cell-depleted T cells, or PBMCs. Deeply sampled blood TCRbeta repertoires from subjects exposed to, actively infected with, or recovered from COVID-19 were included in the dataset. The repertoires were released in a freely available public database intended as a resource for research on the immune response to SARS-CoV-2. Samples came from the ongoing ImmuneRACE study (first 160 participants) plus 1,254 subjects from 6 global collaborators. Sample metadata almost always included a de-identified subject ID, COVID-19 status, age in years and sex. Where HLA class I and class II types were available, the types were taken from metadata supplied by the sample provider, not from assay-based typing.

Turning to this clone: Its antigen is currently not known. No base-level quality is on record; no much larger clone is a single base apart.

Germline trimming: 4 bases from V, 13 bases from J; junction bases outside gene matches: 17. From cysteine to phenylalanine, the CDR3 is 15 amino acids long. The entry retains the CDR3 DNA only, 45 bases that are in frame from base 1. Based on the germline V gene, the CDR1 and CDR2 sequences are SGDLS and YYNGEE. Broader findings and caveats from the paper: How much clinical and demographic metadata was included differed by source and by participant, and the metadata was provided uncurated.

The collaborating institutions used their own protocols to collect whole blood in K2EDTA tubes. For TCRbeta analysis, collaborators shipped samples as frozen whole blood, isolated PBMCs, or DNA extracted from either of those sample types. The immunoSEQ Assay, a bias-controlled multiplex PCR, was used to amplify TCRbeta CDR3 regions from genomic DNA. Regarding the original processing steps: Within the assay, amplification of reference gene primers was used to estimate how many nucleated cells each sample contained. To quantify the absolute abundance of each unique TCRbeta CDR3 rearrangement, sequence reads were collapsed and filtered. For each sample, productive Simpson clonality was calculated as the square root of Simpson's diversity index across productive rearrangements. Not all clones reach the TCRdb copy of this immuneACCESS table, which keeps in-frame sequences only. Checked studies attribute under half of the gap to unresolved V genes and leave the rest unexplained. D and trimming come from the DNA, and the V and J calls and clone size come from that table. Counted in this sample were more than 100,000 clones; 78% of them appeared once. 2.3% of the sample is held by the ten biggest clonotypes.

Sequenced material: peripheral blood. Recombination connected TRBV9 to TRBJ2-1; 7 central bases correspond to TRBD1. This sequence originates from an older man with acute or convalescent COVID-19. The CDR3 here reads CASSQESTQGLGQFF. The bases read TGTGCCAGCAGCCAAGAAAGCACACAGGGGTTAGGTCAGTTCTTC.